The 8 T cell receptor beta chains given below trace back to one sample, sequenced in a study of control samples from healthy donors and cancer patients. TCRdb's table, derived via immunoSEQ multiplex PCR, lists solely in-frame clones and lacks some. The sample comprises some 150,000 clones, 94% of which are singletons, and 10% to 15% rests with the top ten. What was sequenced was blood. These receptor sequences come from a man aged 40-49 years in good health.

This clone has a handful of counts. V is TRBV2 and J is TRBJ1-2, with D maybe TRBD1 (6 bases). CDR3 length: 15 residues. Trimming cost V 3 bases and J 4 bases, with 15 bases left between them. The V gene's germline CDR1 is SNHLY and CDR2 FYNNEI. CDR3 DNA: TGTGCCAGCAGTGATCGTGGGGGCAGAGGCTATGGCTACACCTTC. It encodes CASSDRGGRGYGYTF. The full variable domain, completed using reference TRBV2 and TRBJ1-2, is EPEVTQTPSHQVTQMGQEVILRCVPISNHLYFYWYRQILGQKVEFLVSFYNNEISEKSEIFDDQFSVERPDGSNFTLKIRSTKLEDSAMYFCASSDRGGRGYGYTFGSGTRLTVV.

This chain uses TRBV6-5 with TRBJ1-5; 7 positions match TRBD1. There are 15 residues in the CDR3. CDR1 MNHEY and CDR2 SVGAGI come from the germline V gene. The V segment lost 6 bases and the J segment 0 bases; nucleotides outside the gene matches: 5. The CDR3 bases are TGTGCCAGCAGACTGACAGGGAGTAGCAATCAGCCCCAGCATTTT. Its translation: CASRLTGSSNQPQHF.

V usage is TRBV4-1 and J usage is TRBJ1-6; a possible D gene is TRBD1 (5 bases). The CDR3 is 15 residues long. Germline V lookup: CDR1 MGHRA, CDR2 YSYEKL. The germline V and J ends were trimmed by 1 base and 10 bases, with 14 bases remaining between them. Written as DNA, the CDR3 is TGCGCCAGCAGCCAAGGGCCCGGGGGATTGTCACCCCTCCACTTT. This encodes CASSQGPGGLSPLHF.

V is TRBV27 and J is TRBJ2-2, with 8 bases fitting TRBD1. The trim removed 6 bases at V and 2 bases at J, leaving 8 bases unmatched. This CDR3 is built from 16 residues. Germline-derived CDR1 and CDR2 are MNHEY and SMNVEV (reference sequence). The CDR3 reads CASRGAGGVNTGELFF. The CDR3 DNA follows: TGTGCCAGCAGAGGAGCAGGGGGCGTTAACACCGGGGAGCTGTTTTTT.

This chain connects TRBV9 to TRBJ1-1; D is undetermined. Germline CDR1 is SGDLS and CDR2 is YYNGEE. Trimming removed 1 base at V and 0 bases at J, with 4 bases between. The CDR3 extends over 13 amino acids. The DNA of the CDR3 is TGTGCCAGCAGCGTACGGTTGAACACTGAAGCTTTCTTT. Translated: CASSVRLNTEAFF.

The rearrangement links TRBV13 to TRBJ1-6, with D perhaps TRBD1 (5 bases). CDR1 PRHDT and CDR2 FYEKMQ come from the germline V gene (reference sequence). The CDR3 is 17 amino acids. V was cut by 5 bases and J by 2 bases, with 16 bases left in between. CDR3 coding DNA: TGTGCCAGCAGCGGACAACAGGCTTTGACCTATAATTCACCCCTCCACTTT. Its protein product is CASSGQQALTYNSPLHF.

The J gene is TRBJ2-1, the V gene TRBV27; 11 positions agree with TRBD1. Germline CDR1 reads MNHEY; CDR2 reads SMNVEV (reference sequence). Unmatched junction bases numbered 5, after V lost 5 bases and J lost 8 bases. The CDR3 contains 14 residues. The CDR3 DNA is TGTGCCAGCAGTCCCCGGACAGGGGGCTATGAGCAGTTCTTC. Amino acids: CASSPRTGGYEQFF.

The chain has TRBV6-4 and TRBJ2-3, with D hard to call. V lost 4 bases and J lost 4, with 15 bases in between. This CDR3 has 15 amino acids. The germline CDR1 and CDR2 sequences are MRHNA and SNTAGT. CDR3 loop: CASSAYDRGADTQYF. Written as DNA, the CDR3 is TGTGCCAGCAGTGCATATGACCGAGGAGCAGATACGCAGTATTTT.